Sequencing of this TCR beta chain was carried out in a study of cytomegalovirus exposure and HLA in healthy donors. Donors consisted of healthy bone marrow donors. It was with 60 Vbeta and 13 Jbeta primers that the PCR ran. Profiled with immunoSEQ multiplex PCR; TCRdb holds only in-frame clones, not every one. The profile shows under 250,000 clones, approximately 83% of them singletons. The germline V gene has CDR1 KGHSH and CDR2 LQKENI. Trimming cost V 6 bases and J 2 bases, with 12 bases left between them. The CDR3 consists of 14 residues. This sequence joins TRBV18 and TRBJ2-3, with TRBD1 as a possible D gene (5 bases). The sequence was collected from a woman between 50 and 59 years old in good health and CMV-seropositive. The sample was PBMCs. As DNA, the CDR3 is TGTGCCAGCTCCCAGACAGATACCACAGATACGCAGTATTTT. Translation gives CASSQTDTTDTQYF.